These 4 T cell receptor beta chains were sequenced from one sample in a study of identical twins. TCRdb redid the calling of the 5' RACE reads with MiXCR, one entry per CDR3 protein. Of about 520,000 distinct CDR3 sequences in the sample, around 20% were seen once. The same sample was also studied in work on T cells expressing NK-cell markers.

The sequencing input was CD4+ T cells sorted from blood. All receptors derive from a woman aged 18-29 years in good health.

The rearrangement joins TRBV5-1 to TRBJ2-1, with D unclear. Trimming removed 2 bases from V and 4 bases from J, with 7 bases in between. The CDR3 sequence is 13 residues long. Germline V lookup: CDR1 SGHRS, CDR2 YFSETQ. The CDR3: CASSLNGYNEQFF. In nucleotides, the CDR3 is TGCGCCAGCAGCTTAAACGGATACAATGAGCAGTTCTTC.

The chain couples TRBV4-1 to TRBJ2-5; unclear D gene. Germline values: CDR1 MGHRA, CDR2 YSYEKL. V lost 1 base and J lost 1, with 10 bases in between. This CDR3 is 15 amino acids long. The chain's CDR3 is CASSQVSISQETQYF. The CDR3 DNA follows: TGCGCCAGCAGCCAAGTGTCCATCAGCCAAGAGACCCAGTACTTC.

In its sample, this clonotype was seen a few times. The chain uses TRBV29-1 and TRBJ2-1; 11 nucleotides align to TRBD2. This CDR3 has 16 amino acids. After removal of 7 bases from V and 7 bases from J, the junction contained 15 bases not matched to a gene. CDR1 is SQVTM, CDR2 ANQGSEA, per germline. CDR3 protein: CSAVLPTSGRGNEQFF. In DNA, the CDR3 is TGCAGCGCTGTCCTACCTACTAGCGGGAGAGGGAATGAGCAGTTCTTC.

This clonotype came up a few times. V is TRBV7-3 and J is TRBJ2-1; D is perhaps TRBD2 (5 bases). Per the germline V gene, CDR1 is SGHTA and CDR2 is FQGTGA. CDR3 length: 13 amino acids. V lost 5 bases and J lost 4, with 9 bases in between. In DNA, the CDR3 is TGTGCCAGCAGCGCCACTAGTTACAATGAGCAGTTCTTC. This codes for CASSATSYNEQFF.